This T cell receptor beta chain was captured by sequencing in a study of identical twins. Study-level points and caveats: Beta clonotypes that were abundant in cord blood contained fewer insertions, a pattern absent from memory repertoires. Conclusions came from cross-sectional statistical analysis, not from following the same donors.

A universal primer site came from template switching; cDNA carried unique molecular identifiers. MiXCR, applied by TCRdb to the 5' RACE reads, yields one record per CDR3 protein. This table holds 400,000 to 600,000 distinct CDR3 sequences, around 20% found once. This clonotype has just a few counts. Its antigen is unknown. With V trimmed by 1 base and J by 7 bases, 7 bases remained unmatched. Looked up from germline, CDR1 is MGHRA and CDR2 is YSYEKL. CDR3 length: 15 amino acids. The same sample was also studied in work on yellow fever vaccine responses in identical twins. This second study notes: Twins' vaccine T cell responses were reported to seem partly convergent and partly personalized.

The sample taken for sequencing was CD4+ T cells sorted from blood. This receptor was obtained from a woman younger than 35 in good health. The chain employs TRBV4-1 and TRBJ2-1, with 7 bases aligning to TRBD2. CDR3 DNA sequence: TGCGCCAGCAGCCAAGGGGGACTACTGCGGAATGAGCAGTTCTTC. As protein: CASSQGGLLRNEQFF.